These T cell receptor beta chains were read from a single sample in a study of T cell repertoires in ileal Crohn's disease. Assay: immunoSEQ multiplex PCR; the TCRdb copy retains only in-frame clones and omits some. The data hold around 11,000 clones, with around nine tenths observed a single time. Specimen: ileal tissue. The receptors stem from an adult with Crohn's disease. Both conserved end residues are part of each CDR3. The D gene is left open where the match is weak.

D gene | V gene | CDR3 protein
- | TRBV5-4 | CASSLAGGARGNTIYF
- | TRBV6-5 | CASRPGWSGNTIYF
- | TRBV6-4 | CASSAVAEAQETQYF
- | TRBV19 | CASSIVGFHNQPQHF
- | TRBV7-9 | CASSLGGSSAQETQYF
TRBD1 | TRBV10-3 | CAISLGQGGSDTQYF
- | TRBV6-6 | CAAQGGITNTGELFF
- | TRBV30 | CAWSADLMNEQFF
- | TRBV6-1 | CASSGNSYEQYF
- | TRBV5-4 | CASSFRAGPGVYNEQFF
TRBD2 | TRBV5-1 | CASSRRGAGDEQFF
- | TRBV4-2 | CASSLVTDTQYF
TRBD2 | TRBV5-6 | CASSTGTSGSYYNEQFF
TRBD1 | TRBV27 | CASSLLPLQGAGSPLHF
TRBD1 | TRBV7-3 | CASGQTNTEAFF
TRBD1 | TRBV5-1 | CASSSQDREIPEAFF
TRBD2 | TRBV9 | CASSVALLAGESGEQFF
- | TRBV2 | CASKEDRHSNQPQHF
TRBD2 | TRBV5-4 | CASSLGGLAGFTGELFF
TRBD2 | TRBV12-5 | CASGSRAGGPAEQFF
TRBD1 | TRBV5-1 | CASSPGQGYVTDTQYF
TRBD2 | TRBV18 | CASSPGGGGYNEQFF
- | TRBV7-9 | CASSSSGGILFF
TRBD1 | TRBV7-9 | CASSPQFGTAYGYTF
- | TRBV6-5 | CASNDRSRGGYTF
- | TRBV7-3 | CASSTHQGLEQYF
- | TRBV7-9 | CASSLVYSQETQYF
- | TRBV5-1 | CASSLQGNTEAFF
TRBD2 | TRBV6-4 | CASSQLAGSTDTQYF
- | TRBV27 | CASSPTRTGNEQFF
- | TRBV6-1 | CASSAGWLSYNEQFF
- | TRBV2 | CASSEALLTGTDTQYF
- | TRBV9 | CASSVDETGYTF
- | TRBV11-2 | CASKGLEAFF
- | TRBV27 | CASSTGPTGELFF
- | TRBV18 | CASSMDRSYNEQFF
- | TRBV25-1 | CASSEFVGEQYF
- | TRBV5-1 | CASSYTANTEAFF
TRBD1 | TRBV6-1 | CASSTRDRRNQPQHF
- | TRBV5-1 | CASSAVGGANTEAFF
- | TRBV10-3 | CAISESGHTEQFF
- | TRBV7-9 | CASSLRGPTDTQYF
TRBD2 | TRBV9 | CASSVVLAGGIGELFF
- | TRBV5-6 | CASSFALGNEQFF
- | TRBV7-2 | CASSSRNGLEAFF
TRBD1 | TRBV11-1 | CASSAQGAFYGYTF
TRBD2 | TRBV11-3 | CASSPRTSGRIVTDTQYF
TRBD2 | TRBV29-1 | CSGGAGGGTGELFF